This T cell receptor beta chain was profiled in a study of blood T cells in healthy people across ages. Study-level information: Template switching recovered approximately one barcoded beta molecule for every two T cells.

Using a J-beta primer mix together with a sample-barcoded 5' primer, a second PCR was run for about 6 to 11 cycles. TCRdb re-derived calls from the 5' RACE reads in MiXCR, one entry per CDR3 protein. The profile shows approximately 800,000 distinct CDR3 sequences, 46% of them singletons. CDR1 LGHNA and CDR2 YSLEER come from the germline V gene. The CDR3 length is 18 residues. Trimming stripped 0 bases from V and 2 bases from J, with 17 bases between. This clonotype was obtained from a man older than 75 in good health. Sequencing input: blood. The chain joins TRBV4-3 to TRBJ2-1; no clear D. The CDR3 DNA reads as TGCGCCAGCAGCCAAGATTACCCCCGACGGCCGACCTACAATGAGCAGTTCTTC. Amino acid sequence: CASSQDYPRRPTYNEQFF.